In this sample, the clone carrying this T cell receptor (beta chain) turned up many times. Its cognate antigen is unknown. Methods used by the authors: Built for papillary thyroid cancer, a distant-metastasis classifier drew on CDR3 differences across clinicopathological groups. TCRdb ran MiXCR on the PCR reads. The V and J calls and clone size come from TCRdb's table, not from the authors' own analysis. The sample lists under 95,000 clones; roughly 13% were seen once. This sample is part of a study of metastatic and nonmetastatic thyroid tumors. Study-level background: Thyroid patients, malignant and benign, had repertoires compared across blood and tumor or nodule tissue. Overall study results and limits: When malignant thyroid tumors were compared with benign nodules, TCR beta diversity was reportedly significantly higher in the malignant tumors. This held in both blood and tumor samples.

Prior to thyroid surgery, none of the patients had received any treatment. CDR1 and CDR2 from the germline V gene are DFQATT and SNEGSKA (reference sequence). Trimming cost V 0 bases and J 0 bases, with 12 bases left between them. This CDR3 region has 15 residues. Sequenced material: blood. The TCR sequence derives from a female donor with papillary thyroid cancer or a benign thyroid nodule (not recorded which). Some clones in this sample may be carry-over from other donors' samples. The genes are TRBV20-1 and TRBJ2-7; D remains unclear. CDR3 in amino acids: CSARDPKSVSYEQYF. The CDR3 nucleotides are TGCAGTGCTAGAGACCCGAAGTCCGTCTCCTACGAGCAGTACTTC.